These 23 T cell receptor beta chains originate from one sample sequenced in a study of glioma-infiltrating T cells. Amplification of TCR alpha and beta CDR3 regions from RNA used iRepertoire nested multiplex PCR. MiXCR was run by TCRdb on the multiplex PCR reads, yielding one entry per CDR3 protein. The table lists about 110,000 distinct CDR3 sequences, less than 30% of them singletons. The sample comprised glioma tissue, nonneoplastic brain tissue, or PBMCs (not recorded which). These receptor sequences come from a human donor with low-grade glioma or glioblastoma, undergoing nonglioma brain surgery, or in good health (not recorded which).

The sample holds many counts of this clonotype. This chain links TRBV20-1 with TRBJ1-4, with TRBD1 as a possible D gene (5 bases). The V end was cut by 0 bases, the J end by 8 bases, with 10 bases between. This CDR3 contains 13 residues. Germline assignment: CDR1 DFQATT and CDR2 SNEGSKA (reference sequence). CDR3 bases: TGCAGTGCTAGAGACAGGGATAGCGAAAAACTGTTTTTT. Translated: CSARDRDSEKLFF.

There are many counts of this clonotype. This rearrangement joins TRBV14 to TRBJ1-1; D not certain. Germline CDR1 SGHDN, CDR2 FVKESK. Trimming shortened V by 4 bases and J by 2 bases, and 8 bases separated the two germline ends. The CDR3 length is 13 residues. In nucleotides, the CDR3 is TGTGCCAGCAGCCTTGCAGTTAACACTGAAGCTTTCTTT. Its protein product is CASSLAVNTEAFF.

This clonotype has a count of ten or more. The V call is TRBV27, the J call TRBJ2-1, with D perhaps matching TRBD1 (7 bases). Germline values: CDR1 MNHEY, CDR2 SMNVEV (reference sequence). CDR3 length equals 15 residues. V gave up 6 bases and J gave up 4 bases, with 16 bases separating them. Here the CDR3 reads CASRPYRGGYNEQFF. The CDR3 coding sequence is TGTGCCAGCAGGCCTTACAGGGGAGGTTACAATGAGCAGTTCTTC.

This clonotype occurred many times. J is TRBJ2-1 and V is TRBV3-1, with D unresolved. CDR1 is LGHDT, CDR2 YNNKEL, per germline (reference sequence). The CDR3 is made up of 16 amino acids. V shed 0 bases and J shed 4 bases, with 13 bases lying between them. CDR3 region: CASSQERAGPYNEQFF. CDR3 bases: TGTGCCAGCAGCCAAGAGAGAGCCGGCCCTTACAATGAGCAGTTCTTC.

This clonotype was counted many times. V gene TRBV5-1 combines with J gene TRBJ1-5, with 10 bases matching TRBD1. Germline CDR1 reads SGHRS; CDR2 reads YFSETQ. The junction had 7 bases not matched to a gene; V was cut back by 4 bases and J by 3 bases. CDR3 length: 16 residues. The CDR3: CASSEGQGGLNQPQHF. The CDR3 coding sequence is TGCGCCAGCAGCGAAGGACAGGGGGGACTCAATCAGCCCCAGCATTTT. The full variable domain, in which reference TRBV5-1 and TRBJ1-5 provide the parts outside the CDR3, is KAGVTQTPRYLIKTRGQQVTLSCSPISGHRSVSWYQQTPGQGLQFLFEYFSETQRNKGNFPGRFSGRQFSNSRSEMNVSTLELGDSALYLCASSEGQGGLNQPQHFGDGTRLSIL.

There are many counts of this clonotype. This chain joins TRBV4-2 and TRBJ1-2, with no clear D. With 0 bases removed from V and 2 bases from J, the gap between germline ends came to 16 bases. The CDR3 contains 17 residues. Germline V gives CDR1 LGHNA, CDR2 YNFKEQ. DNA of the CDR3: TGTGCCAGCAGCCAAGATTTGCGGCCCGAAGGAAACTATGGCTACACCTTC. Translation: CASSQDLRPEGNYGYTF.

This clonotype was counted many times. The gene calls are TRBV5-1 and TRBJ2-7; TRBD1 matches 9 bases. V shed 0 bases and J 2 bases; nucleotides not matched to a gene: 6. CDR3 length equals 16 residues. Per germline, CDR1 SGHRS and CDR2 YFSETQ. CDR3 nucleotides: TGCGCCAGCAGCTTGGGATACAGGGGGCAAACCTACGAGCAGTACTTC. Its protein is CASSLGYRGQTYEQYF. The full variable domain, completed using reference TRBV5-1 and TRBJ2-7, is KAGVTQTPRYLIKTRGQQVTLSCSPISGHRSVSWYQQTPGQGLQFLFEYFSETQRNKGNFPGRFSGRQFSNSRSEMNVSTLELGDSALYLCASSLGYRGQTYEQYFGPGTRLTVT.

This clonotype was counted at least ten times. The chain couples TRBV4-3 to TRBJ1-2; D gene uncertain. The CDR3 has 15 amino acids. Looked up from germline, CDR1 is LGHNA and CDR2 is YSLEER. Trimming shortened V by 0 bases and J by 3 bases, and 11 bases separated the two germline ends. CDR3 DNA sequence: TGCGCCAGCAGCCAAGATGCCGACGGTCACTATGGCTACACCTTC. It specifies CASSQDADGHYGYTF.

This clonotype was detected many times. The CDR3 DNA reads TGTGCCAGCAGTTACCCTCGACAGGGAGGAGTATACGAGCAGTACTTC. This encodes CASSYPRQGGVYEQYF. The V gene is TRBV6-2 or TRBV6-3, the J gene TRBJ2-7; possibly TRBD1 for D (7 bases). Trimming left V 2 bases short and J 4 bases short, with 18 bases between. The CDR3 contains 16 residues. Germline CDR1 MNHEY, CDR2 SVGEGT.

This clonotype was recorded many times. At one boundary the junction diverges from the germline segment, which might be a read error. The chain joins TRBV5-4 to TRBJ1-1; D gene uncertain. Germline CDR1 is SGHNT and CDR2 is YYREEE (reference sequence). The CDR3 has 12 residues. This chain's CDR3 is CASSLETFEVLF. Here the CDR3 DNA reads TGTGCCAGCAGCTTGGAGACGTTTGAAGTTCTCTTT.

This clonotype was counted between two and nine times. An end of the junction differs from the germline gene, which may be a read error. The gene calls are TRBV28 and TRBJ1-1, with 11 bases that match TRBD1. The length of the CDR3 is 18 residues. Per germline, CDR1 MDHEN and CDR2 SYDVKM. Here the CDR3 DNA reads TGTGCCAGCAGCTTATTAGGGGGGACAGGGGGGAGCGGCACTGAAGCTTTCTTT. Amino acids: CASSLLGGTGGSGTEAFF.

This clonotype appeared a few times. The J gene is TRBJ2-1, the V gene TRBV7-9, with 8 bases aligning to TRBD2. Trimming at V came to 7 bases and at J to 0 bases, leaving 11 bases not matched to a gene. In germline, CDR1 is SEHNR, CDR2 FQNEAQ (reference sequence). The CDR3 covers 17 residues. CDR3 DNA sequence: TGTGCCAGCAATCCCTCCCCGGGGGGGCCCTCCTACAATGAGCAGTTCTTC. Its protein product is CASNPSPGGPSYNEQFF. The full variable domain, completed using reference TRBV7-9 and TRBJ2-1, is DTGVSQNPRHKITKRGQNVTFRCDPISEHNRLYWYRQTLGQGPEFLTYFQNEAQLEKSRLLSDRFSAERPKGSFSTLEIQRTEQGDSAMYLCASNPSPGGPSYNEQFFGPGTRLTVL.

This clonotype was detected ten times or more. The chain employs TRBV19 and TRBJ1-2; 10 nucleotides agree with TRBD1. CDR3 length equals 14 residues. In germline, CDR1 is LNHDA, CDR2 SQIVND (reference sequence). After removal of 6 bases from V and 2 bases from J, the junction contained 3 bases not matched to a gene. The CDR3 spells CASRKTGGNYGYTF. Here the CDR3 DNA reads TGTGCCAGTAGGAAGACAGGGGGCAACTATGGCTACACCTTC.

Regarding this clonotype: The junction and the germline gene differ at one end; a read error may be behind it. The J gene is TRBJ2-7, the V gene TRBV7-3; 8 nucleotides agree with TRBD2. This CDR3 is 18 amino acids long. The V gene's germline CDR1 is SGHTA and CDR2 FQGTGA. The CDR3 region has the DNA TGTGCCGGCAGCTTAAGACTAATTAGCGGGGTCTCCTCCTACGAGCAGTACTTC. Translating it yields CAGSLRLISGVSSYEQYF.

This clonotype has at least ten counts. This chain uses TRBV11-3 with TRBJ1-1, with D unclear. Trimming stripped 3 bases from V and 8 bases from J, with 13 bases between. The CDR3 consists of 13 residues. Germline V CDR1 and CDR2: SGHNT, YENEEA. This chain's CDR3 is CASSLESGREAFF. The CDR3 region has the DNA TGTGCCAGCAGCTTGGAATCGGGTCGGGAAGCTTTCTTT.

This clonotype was picked up many times. CDR3: CASSHGQSYEQYF. The CDR3 region has the DNA TGTGCCAGCAGCCACGGACAGTCCTACGAGCAGTACTTC. The chain is built from TRBV4-2 and TRBJ2-7; D possibly corresponds to TRBD1 (6 bases). This CDR3 contains 13 residues. V lost 3 bases and J 1 base, leaving 7 bases between the germline ends. The V gene's germline CDR1 is LGHNA and CDR2 YNFKEQ.

At least ten counts were recorded for this clonotype. The chain has TRBV28 and TRBJ1-1, with D possibly matching TRBD1 (6 bases). V lost 4 bases and J 6 bases, leaving 9 bases between the germline ends. Germline V lookup: CDR1 MDHEN, CDR2 SYDVKM. The CDR3 contains 12 residues. The CDR3 loop is CASSSPGAEAFF. The DNA for the CDR3 is TGTGCCAGCAGTTCTCCAGGGGCTGAAGCTTTCTTT.

This clonotype was detected many times. The chain recombines TRBV28 with TRBJ1-1; D gene unclear. There are 13 residues in the CDR3. CDR1 is MDHEN and CDR2 is SYDVKM in the germline V gene. The V gene lost 2 bases and the J gene lost 5 bases, with 9 bases spanning the gap. DNA of the CDR3: TGTGCCAGCAGTTTAGCCAGCCGGACTGAAGCTTTCTTT. This sequence encodes CASSLASRTEAFF. Full variable domain (missing parts from reference TRBV28 and TRBJ1-1): DVKVTQSSRYLVKRTGEKVFLECVQDMDHENMFWYRQDPGLGLRLIYFSYDVKMKEKGDIPEGYSVSREKKERFSLILESASTNQTSMYLCASSLASRTEAFFGQGTRLTVV.

This rearrangement joins TRBV29-1 to TRBJ2-6, with D uncertain. Trimming cost V 6 bases and J 1 base, with 13 bases left between them. Germline V gene data show CDR1 as SQVTM and CDR2 as ANQGSEA. The CDR3 contains 15 residues. The CDR3 region has the DNA TGCAGCGTCCCTGGACCCGGATCTGGGGCCAACGTCCTGACTTTC. Amino acids: CSVPGPGSGANVLTF.

In its sample, this clonotype was seen many times. V and J are TRBV6-5 and TRBJ2-7, with D perhaps assigned TRBD1 or TRBD2 (6 bases each). The CDR3 is 15 amino acids. Deletions cut 0 bases from V and 4 bases from J, with 13 bases between. Germline CDR1 is MNHEY and CDR2 is SVGAGI. CDR3 in DNA: TGTGCCAGCAGTTACTCGAAGGGGGGCAGGTACGAGCAGTACTTC. It specifies CASSYSKGGRYEQYF.

This clonotype has at least ten counts. The V gene is TRBV7-9, the J gene TRBJ1-1, with 7 positions matching TRBD1. J gave up 10 bases and V 5 bases, and 7 bases lay outside the gene matches. The CDR3 runs to 12 residues. Germline V gives CDR1 SEHNR, CDR2 FQNEAQ (reference sequence). CDR3 nucleotide sequence: TGTGCCAGCAGCCAGCCGGGACAGACAGCTTTCTTT. Protein: CASSQPGQTAFF.

The chain uses TRBV2 and TRBJ1-3; a possible D gene is TRBD1 (5 bases). Germline CDR1 and CDR2: SNHLY and FYNNEI. CDR3 length: 15 residues. Trimming pared 6 bases from V and 4 bases from J, leaving 16 bases between. CDR3 amino acids: CASRTTPGGGNTIYF. The CDR3 DNA reads TGTGCCAGCAGAACAACACCGGGGGGAGGAAACACCATATATTTT. The full variable domain, its missing parts supplied by reference TRBV2 and TRBJ1-3, is EPEVTQTPSHQVTQMGQEVILRCVPISNHLYFYWYRQILGQKVEFLVSFYNNEISEKSEIFDDQFSVERPDGSNFTLKIRSTKLEDSAMYFCASRTTPGGGNTIYFGEGSWLTVV.

This clonotype was counted many times. This sequence joins TRBV12-3 or TRBV12-4 and TRBJ2-7; 10 nucleotides agree with TRBD2. This CDR3 is 13 amino acids long. V lost 4 bases to trimming and J lost 6 bases; unmatched junction nucleotides: 3. The CDR3, as DNA: TGTGCCAGCAGTTCCGGACTAGCGGTCGAGCAGTACTTC. Translating gives CASSSGLAVEQYF.